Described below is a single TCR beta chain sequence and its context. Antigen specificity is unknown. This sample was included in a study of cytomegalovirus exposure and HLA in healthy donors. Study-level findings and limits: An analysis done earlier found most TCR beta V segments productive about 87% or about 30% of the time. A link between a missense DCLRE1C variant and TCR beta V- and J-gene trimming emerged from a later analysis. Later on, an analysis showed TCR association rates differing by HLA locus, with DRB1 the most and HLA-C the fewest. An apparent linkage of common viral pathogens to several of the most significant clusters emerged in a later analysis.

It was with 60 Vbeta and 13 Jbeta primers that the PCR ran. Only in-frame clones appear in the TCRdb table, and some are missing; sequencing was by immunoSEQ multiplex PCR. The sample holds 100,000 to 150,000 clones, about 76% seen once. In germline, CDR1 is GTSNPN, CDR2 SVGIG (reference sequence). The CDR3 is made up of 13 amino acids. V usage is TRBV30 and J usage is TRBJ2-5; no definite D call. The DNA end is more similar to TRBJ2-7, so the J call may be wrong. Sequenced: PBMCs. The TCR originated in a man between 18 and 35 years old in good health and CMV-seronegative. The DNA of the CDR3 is TGTGCCTGGAGTACTTCGGTAATCTACGAGCAGTACTTC. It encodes CAWSTSVIYEQYF.